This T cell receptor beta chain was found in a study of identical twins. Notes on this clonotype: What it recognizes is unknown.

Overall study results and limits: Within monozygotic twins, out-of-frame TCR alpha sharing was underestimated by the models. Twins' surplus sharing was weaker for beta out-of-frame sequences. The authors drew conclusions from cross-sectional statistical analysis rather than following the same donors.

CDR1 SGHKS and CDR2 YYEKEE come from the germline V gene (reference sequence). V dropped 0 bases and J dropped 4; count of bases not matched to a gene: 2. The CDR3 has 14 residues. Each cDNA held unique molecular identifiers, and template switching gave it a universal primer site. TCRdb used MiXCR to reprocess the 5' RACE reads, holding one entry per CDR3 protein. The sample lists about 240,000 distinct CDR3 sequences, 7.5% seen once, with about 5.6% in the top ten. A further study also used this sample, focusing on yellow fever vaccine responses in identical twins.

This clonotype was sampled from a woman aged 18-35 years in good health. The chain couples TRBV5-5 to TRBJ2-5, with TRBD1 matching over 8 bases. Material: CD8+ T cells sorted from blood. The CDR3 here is CASSLVDRGETQYF. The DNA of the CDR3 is TGTGCCAGCAGCTTGGTAGACAGGGGAGAGACCCAGTACTTC.